The 29 T cell receptor beta chains below were found in one sample sequenced in a study of T-cell reconstitution after alpha-beta-depleted transplantation in children. Library preparation (for TCRbeta) was performed with unique molecular identifiers. MiXCR was run by TCRdb on the PCR reads, yielding one entry per CDR3 protein. The table includes 97,000 or so distinct CDR3 sequences, 6% to 9% detected once. The sample in question was PBMCs, obtained before TCRalphabeta/CD19-depleted stem cell transplant. The origin of the receptors is a boy aged 2-15 years with acute lymphoblastic leukemia, due to receive a stem cell transplant.

Only a few counts were recorded for this clonotype. V gene TRBV27 combines with J gene TRBJ2-3; no reliable D call. Germline CDR1 reads MNHEY; CDR2 reads SMNVEV (reference sequence). V shed 5 bases and J shed 1 base, with 16 bases lying between them. The CDR3 loop spans 16 amino acids. CDR3 bases: TGTGCCAGCAGTCCGGGCCCCGGCGGCGGCACAGATACGCAGTATTTT. It codes for CASSPGPGGGTDTQYF.

This clonotype showed up many times. This chain joins TRBV7-2 and TRBJ2-5; 7 bases line up with TRBD2. Germline CDR1 and CDR2: SGHTA and FQGNSA. This CDR3 comprises 15 residues. With V trimmed by 1 base and J by 3 bases, 5 bases remained unmatched. CDR3 residues: CASSLVSSGKETQYF. The CDR3 region has the DNA TGTGCCAGCAGCTTAGTTTCTAGCGGTAAAGAGACCCAGTACTTC.

This clonotype was observed at least ten times. The chain employs TRBV29-1 and TRBJ2-1; 12 bases agree with TRBD2. V gave up 8 bases and J gave up 5 bases; unmatched junction bases: 13. This CDR3 has 16 amino acids. Germline V gives CDR1 SQVTM, CDR2 ANQGSEA. The CDR3 here is CSSTLRLAGDHNEQFF. CDR3 sequence (DNA): TGCAGCTCTACTTTACGACTAGCGGGGGATCACAATGAGCAGTTCTTC.

This clonotype was recorded at least ten times. The gene calls are TRBV7-8 and TRBJ2-1; 8 bases align to TRBD1. This CDR3 region has 18 residues. V dropped 5 bases and J dropped 3; count of bases not matched to a gene: 15. Germline V gives CDR1 SGHVS, CDR2 FQNEAQ. As DNA, the CDR3 is TGTGCCAGCAGCACACACCGTCCCAGACAGGGGAGCTACAATGAGCAGTTCTTC. Its protein is CASSTHRPRQGSYNEQFF. The whole variable domain, filled in from reference TRBV7-8 and TRBJ2-1, reads GAGVSQSPRYKVAKRGQDVALRCDPISGHVSLFWYQQALGQGPEFLTYFQNEAQLDKSGLPSDRFFAERPEGSVSTLKIQRTQQEDSAVYLCASSTHRPRQGSYNEQFFGPGTRLTVL.

Ten or more counts support this clonotype. The V call is TRBV20-1, the J call TRBJ2-7; no clear D gene. This CDR3 is 13 amino acids long. V dropped 2 bases and J dropped 4 bases, with 12 bases sitting between them. Germline V CDR1 and CDR2: DFQATT, SNEGSKA (reference sequence). The CDR3 nucleotides are TGCAGTGCTAGACGAGGTGCGGATTACGAGCAGTACTTC. Protein product: CSARRGADYEQYF.

This chain links TRBV18 with TRBJ2-6; no definite D call. Germline V gene data show CDR1 as KGHSH and CDR2 as LQKENI. The CDR3 contains 18 residues. V dropped 2 bases and J dropped 0 bases, with 14 bases sitting between them. The CDR3 nucleotides are TGTGCCAGCTCACCAGTCGTAGGCCCTGGCTCTGGGGCCAACGTCCTGACTTTC. Translated: CASSPVVGPGSGANVLTF.

Comment on this clonotype: Just one base apart from a much larger clone, this may be a read error. V and J are TRBV4-2 and TRBJ1-4; 7 nucleotides align to TRBD1. After removal of 1 base from V and 8 bases from J, the junction contained 4 bases not matched to a gene. This CDR3 has 14 residues. CDR1 is LGHNA and CDR2 is YNFKEQ in the germline V gene. The CDR3 sequence is CASSQGIGGEKLFF. CDR3 DNA: TGTGCCAGCAGCCAAGGGATAGGGGGCGAAAAACTGTTTTTT.

In the case of this clonotype: This could be a read error, since a much larger clone is one nucleotide away. This rearrangement joins TRBV20-1 to TRBJ2-1, with 10 bases fitting TRBD2. With 0 bases clipped from V and 4 bases from J, the junction kept 3 bases outside the gene matches. Germline loops: CDR1 DFQATT, CDR2 SNEGSKA (reference sequence). The CDR3 loop spans 15 amino acids. This chain's CDR3 is CSARDEAGGYNEQFF. DNA of the CDR3: TGCAGTGCTAGAGATGAAGCGGGGGGGTACAATGAGCAGTTCTTC.

In nucleotides, the CDR3 is TGTGCCAGCAGCTTAGGGGCGAACTACGAGCAGTACTTC. This translates into CASSLGANYEQYF. This chain joins TRBV7-9 and TRBJ2-7; D is ambiguous. CDR3 size: 13 residues. Trimming removed 1 base at V and 3 bases at J, with 7 bases between. CDR1 is SEHNR, CDR2 FQNEAQ, per germline (reference sequence).

Ten or more counts support this clonotype. The chain couples TRBV15 to TRBJ2-6; tentative D call: TRBD1 (5 bases). This CDR3 is 15 amino acids long. V gave up 3 bases and J gave up 2 bases, with 8 bases separating them. Germline CDR1 is LNHNV and CDR2 is YYDKDF (reference sequence). The CDR3 spells CATSSLRAGANVLTF. In DNA, the CDR3 is TGTGCCACCAGCAGCCTCAGGGCTGGGGCCAACGTCCTGACTTTC. The entire variable domain, with the rest obtained from reference TRBV15 and TRBJ2-6, is as follows: DAMVIQNPRYQVTQFGKPVTLSCSQTLNHNVMYWYQQKSSQAPKLLFHYYDKDFNNEADTPDNFQSRRPNTSFCFLDIRSPGLGDTAMYLCATSSLRAGANVLTFGAGSRLTVL.

V is TRBV20-1 and J is TRBJ2-1; the match to TRBD1 covers 7 bases. CDR1 and CDR2 (germline): DFQATT, SNEGSKA (reference sequence). The CDR3 consists of 15 residues. The V gene end was trimmed by 0 bases and the J gene end by 5 bases; junction bases not matched to a gene: 7. The CDR3 is CSARDVAGGDNEQFF. For the CDR3, the DNA is TGCAGTGCTAGAGATGTAGCAGGGGGTGACAATGAGCAGTTCTTC.

This clonotype turned up a few times. V is TRBV4-1 and J is TRBJ1-2; D is unclear. The CDR3 length is 16 residues. Per germline, CDR1 MGHRA and CDR2 YSYEKL. Trimming removed 1 base at V and 1 base at J, with 13 bases between. The CDR3 region is CASSQVIDQNNYGYTF. The CDR3 nucleotides read TGCGCCAGCAGCCAAGTCATAGACCAGAATAACTATGGCTACACCTTC.

This clonotype was observed many times. The chain is built from TRBV5-5 and TRBJ2-2; D gene unclear. The V end lost 2 bases, the J end lost 0 bases, and 8 bases lay between the germline ends. Per germline, CDR1 SGHKS and CDR2 YYEKEE (reference sequence). The length of the CDR3 is 15 residues. CDR3 loop: CASSFERANTGELFF. The CDR3 DNA follows: TGTGCCAGCAGCTTCGAGCGAGCGAACACCGGGGAGCTGTTTTTT.

This clonotype was counted ten times or more. This chain joins TRBV7-6 and TRBJ2-3; D not resolved. Germline V gene lookup returns CDR1 SGHVS and CDR2 FNYEAQ. The ends were cut back, 5 bases at V and 2 bases at J, with 11 bases in the middle. This CDR3 comprises 14 residues. The CDR3 region is CASSPILYTDTQYF. The CDR3 region has the DNA TGTGCCAGCAGCCCAATACTCTACACAGATACGCAGTATTTT.

This clonotype has just a few counts. The J gene is TRBJ2-5, the V gene TRBV7-9; possible D gene TRBD1, 5 bases. V was pared by 4 bases and J by 3 bases, with 18 bases between. This CDR3 is 16 amino acids long. From germline, CDR1 is SEHNR and CDR2 FQNEAQ (reference sequence). The CDR3 protein is CASSSNTGSAKETQYF. The DNA for the CDR3 is TGTGCCAGCAGCTCCAACACAGGCTCCGCTAAAGAGACCCAGTACTTC.

The CDR3 is CASSDRSNYGYTF. CDR3 DNA sequence: TGCGCCAGCAGCGATAGGTCCAACTATGGCTACACCTTC. The chain has TRBV5-1 and TRBJ1-2; D gene uncertain. The germline V gene has CDR1 SGHRS and CDR2 YFSETQ. This CDR3 is built from 13 residues. Trimming shortened V by 4 bases and J by 2 bases, and 9 bases separated the two germline ends.

This clonotype was recorded many times. The chain combines TRBV11-2 with TRBJ2-2; a weak D match, TRBD2 (6 bases). Trimming left V 2 bases short and J 5 bases short, with 9 bases between. The CDR3 has 14 residues. Germline CDR1 and CDR2: SGHAT and FQNNGV. DNA of the CDR3: TGTGCCAGCAGCTTATCAGGGAGGACCGGGGAGCTGTTTTTT. Translating it yields CASSLSGRTGELFF. The variable domain in full, with the rest retrieved from reference TRBV11-2 and TRBJ2-2, is EAGVAQSPRYKIIEKRQSVAFWCNPISGHATLYWYQQILGQGPKLLIQFQNNGVVDDSQLPKDRFSAERLKGVDSTLKIQPAKLEDSAVYLCASSLSGRTGELFFGEGSRLTVL.

This clonotype has more than one count but fewer than ten. V and J are TRBV4-3 and TRBJ2-2, with TRBD1 as a possible D gene (5 bases). The V gene's germline CDR1 is LGHNA and CDR2 YSLEER. With 0 bases removed from V and 5 bases from J, the gap between germline ends came to 25 bases. The CDR3 is 20 amino acids. In DNA form, the CDR3 reads TGCGCCAGCAGCCAAGATGTCAGGGTCGGTGAGTGGGGTCGAACCGGGGAGCTGTTTTTT. It translates to CASSQDVRVGEWGRTGELFF.

This clonotype came up many times. V gene TRBV11-2 combines with J gene TRBJ2-1; 12 bases fit TRBD2. In germline, CDR1 is SGHAT, CDR2 FQNNGV. Unmatched junction bases numbered 7, after V lost 3 bases and J lost 7 bases. The CDR3 loop spans 16 amino acids. CDR3 sequence reads: CASSFLRTSGANEQFF. In DNA, the CDR3 is TGTGCCAGCAGCTTCCTCCGGACTAGCGGGGCGAATGAGCAGTTCTTC.

V usage is TRBV12-3 or TRBV12-4 and J usage is TRBJ2-3; 7 bases agree with TRBD1. This CDR3 region has 13 residues. V was clipped by 6 bases and J by 10 bases; unmatched bases: 10. The DNA for the CDR3 is TGTGCCAGCAGCCAGGACAGGCCCTACCCGCAGTATTTT. Amino acids: CASSQDRPYPQYF.

J is TRBJ1-1 and V is TRBV6-5; 11 bases are a match to TRBD1. This CDR3 has 17 residues. The ends lost 6 bases at V and 6 bases at J; junction bases unmatched: 15. CDR1 is MNHEY, CDR2 SVGAGI, per germline. The CDR3 reads CASSRDRGGINDAEAFF. The DNA of the CDR3 is TGTGCCAGCAGCCGGGACAGGGGGGGGATTAATGACGCTGAAGCTTTCTTT.

This chain links TRBV20-1 with TRBJ2-7; the match to TRBD2 covers 8 bases. Germline V gene lookup returns CDR1 DFQATT and CDR2 SNEGSKA (reference sequence). After removal of 0 bases from V and 2 bases from J, the junction contained 12 bases not matched to a gene. The CDR3 is 17 amino acids. DNA for the CDR3: TGCAGTGCTAGAGATCCAGGGGCGGGGGGTCCTGCCTACGAGCAGTACTTC. The encoded protein is CSARDPGAGGPAYEQYF.

Many counts were recorded for this clonotype. The V and J genes are TRBV20-1 and TRBJ2-2, with 11 nucleotides matching TRBD1. J lost 7 bases, V lost 1 base, and 5 bases had no gene match. The germline V gene has CDR1 DFQATT and CDR2 SNEGSKA (reference sequence). This CDR3 is built from 15 residues. This chain's CDR3 is CSARGDRGIDGELFF. The DNA for the CDR3 is TGCAGTGCTAGAGGGGACAGGGGGATTGACGGGGAGCTGTTTTTT.

The genes are TRBV20-1 and TRBJ2-7; 11 bases agree with TRBD2. CDR3 size: 14 residues. V dropped 3 bases and J dropped 2; count of bases not matched to a gene: 3. Germline CDR1 is DFQATT and CDR2 is SNEGSKA (reference sequence). CDR3 in amino acids: CSASIAGGPYEQYF. As DNA, the CDR3 is TGCAGTGCTAGTATAGCGGGGGGGCCCTACGAGCAGTACTTC.

This clonotype was recorded a few times. The rearrangement joins TRBV12-3 or TRBV12-4 to TRBJ2-1, with D possibly being TRBD1 (5 bases). Trimming took off 6 bases at V and 6 bases at J, with 9 bases between the two ends. This CDR3 has 12 amino acids. The CDR3 nucleotides read TGTGCCAGCAGGGGGCTAGGCAATGAGCAGTTCTTC. The encoded protein is CASRGLGNEQFF.

This rearrangement joins TRBV10-3 to TRBJ2-1, with D maybe TRBD2 (6 bases). This CDR3 region has 13 residues. V lost 6 bases to trimming and J lost 10 bases, with 16 bases between them. CDR1 ENHRY and CDR2 SYGVKD come from the germline V gene. DNA for the CDR3: TGTGCCATCAGCCCCCCGATTGGGGGGGAGCAGTTCTTC. Residues: CAISPPIGGEQFF.

This clonotype appeared many times. The V call is TRBV3-1, the J call TRBJ2-7; 8 bases match TRBD2. The CDR3 sequence is 14 residues long. Trimming cost V 4 bases and J 3 bases; bases outside gene matches: 5. Germline assignment: CDR1 LGHDT and CDR2 YNNKEL (reference sequence). The CDR3 spells CASSPERGRYEQYF. Written as DNA, the CDR3 is TGTGCCAGCAGCCCCGAGCGGGGGCGCTACGAGCAGTACTTC.

By share of the sample, this clonotype is medium-sized. This sequence joins TRBV5-1 and TRBJ2-2, with D possibly matching TRBD2 (6 bases). V shed 0 bases and J shed 2 bases, with 11 bases lying between them. CDR1 is SGHRS and CDR2 is YFSETQ in the germline V gene. This CDR3 contains 16 residues. CDR3 DNA sequence: TGCGCCAGCAGCTTGGGGACTGGACTAAACACCGGGGAGCTGTTTTTT. It translates to CASSLGTGLNTGELFF. The full variable domain, in which reference TRBV5-1 and TRBJ2-2 provide the parts outside the CDR3, is KAGVTQTPRYLIKTRGQQVTLSCSPISGHRSVSWYQQTPGQGLQFLFEYFSETQRNKGNFPGRFSGRQFSNSRSEMNVSTLELGDSALYLCASSLGTGLNTGELFFGEGSRLTVL.

This clonotype turned up a few times. J is TRBJ2-1 and V is TRBV18; 10 bases map to TRBD2. The CDR3 covers 20 residues. The junction had 11 bases not matched to a gene; V was cut back by 0 bases and J by 0 bases. Looked up from germline, CDR1 is KGHSH and CDR2 is LQKENI. CDR3 region: CASSPPIGSGGRSSYNEQFF. Written as DNA, the CDR3 is TGTGCCAGCTCACCACCGATTGGTAGCGGGGGGCGGAGCTCCTACAATGAGCAGTTCTTC.